This TCR beta chain was sequenced for a study of OX40 agonist ivuxolimab in advanced cancers. Study-wide context: Approximately 41% of patients had received prior checkpoint inhibitor therapy.

The CDR3 extends over 17 amino acids. V dropped 1 base and J dropped 1 base, with 11 bases sitting between them. The germline V gene has CDR1 ENHRY and CDR2 SYGVKD. TCRdb keeps only in-frame clones here, not all; method: immunoSEQ multiplex PCR. Here the sample spans 35,000 to 40,000 clones, about 90% being singletons. This clone was seen just once. Source: CD4+ or CD8+ T cells sorted from blood, taken in a trial of the OX40 agonist ivuxolimab. V is TRBV10-3 and J is TRBJ2-6, with D uncertain. The sequence derives from an adult with an advanced solid tumor such as melanoma, head and neck, liver or kidney cancer. As DNA, the CDR3 is TGTGCCATCAGTGAGTGGAACGACTTATCTGGGGCCAACGTCCTGACTTTC. Its translation: CAISEWNDLSGANVLTF.